Shown below are 2 T cell receptor beta chains from a single sample sequenced in a study of OX40 agonist ivuxolimab in advanced cancers. Produced via immunoSEQ multiplex PCR; TCRdb's table is partial and in-frame only. The sample lists under 20,000 clones, about 90% occurring once. Source: CD4+ or CD8+ T cells sorted from blood, taken in a trial of the OX40 agonist ivuxolimab. The receptors were gathered from an adult with an advanced solid tumor such as melanoma, head and neck, liver or kidney cancer.

With respect to this clone: The sample contains more than one DNA sequence encoding this CDR3. This chain connects TRBV19 to TRBJ1-2, with D perhaps matching TRBD1 (6 bases). CDR3 length equals 17 residues. V lost 4 bases and J lost 2, with 20 bases in between. Germline CDR1 is LNHDA and CDR2 is SQIVND (reference sequence). The CDR3 spells CASSTRYRAKGNYGYTF. The CDR3, as DNA: TGTGCCAGTAGTACGCGATACAGGGCGAAAGGGAACTATGGCTACACCTTC.

The chain carries TRBV9 and TRBJ2-5, with TRBD1 identical over 7 bases. The CDR3 has 14 amino acids. The junction had 7 bases not matched to a gene; V was cut back by 3 bases and J by 5 bases. Germline V lookup: CDR1 SGDLS, CDR2 YYNGEE. CDR3 DNA sequence: TGTGCCAGCAGCGCGACAGGGTCTTCGGAGACCCAGTACTTC. Amino acid sequence: CASSATGSSETQYF.